The clone carrying this TCR beta chain was observed many times. Its antigen remains unknown. The sample originates from a study of PD-1 blockade in classical Hodgkin lymphoma. Findings and limits, study-wide: Patients who responded completely had about the same baseline diversity as newly diagnosed patients.

V gave up 4 bases and J gave up 2 bases; unmatched junction bases: 11. Germline V gene lookup returns CDR1 MNHEY and CDR2 SMNVEV (reference sequence). The CDR3 has 18 amino acids. Every patient relapsed after autologous stem cell transplantation, and brentuximab vedotin exposure varied. TCRdb keeps only in-frame clones here, not all; method: immunoSEQ multiplex PCR. The sample shows fewer than 45,000 clones, 76% of them seen only once. The V gene is TRBV27, the J gene TRBJ1-4; 9 bases line up with TRBD1. Sequenced here: peripheral blood mononuclear cells (PBMCs), sampled at baseline. The origin of this receptor is a human donor with classical Hodgkin lymphoma. For the CDR3, the DNA is TGTGCCAGCAGTTCATCGAAAACAGGGGGCCAGACTAATGAAAAACTGTTTTTT. It codes for CASSSSKTGGQTNEKLFF.